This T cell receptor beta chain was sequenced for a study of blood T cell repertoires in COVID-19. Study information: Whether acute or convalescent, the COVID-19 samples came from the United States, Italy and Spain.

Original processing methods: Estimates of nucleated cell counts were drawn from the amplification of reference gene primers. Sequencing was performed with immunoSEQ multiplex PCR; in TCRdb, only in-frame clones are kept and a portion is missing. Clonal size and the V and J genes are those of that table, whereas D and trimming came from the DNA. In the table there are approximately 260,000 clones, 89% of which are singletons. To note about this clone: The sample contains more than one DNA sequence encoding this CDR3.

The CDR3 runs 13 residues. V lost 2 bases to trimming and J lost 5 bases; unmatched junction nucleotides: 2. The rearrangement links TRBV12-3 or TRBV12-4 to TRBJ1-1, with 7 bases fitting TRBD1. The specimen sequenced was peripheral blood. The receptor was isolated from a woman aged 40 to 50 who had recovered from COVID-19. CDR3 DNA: TGTGCCAGCAGTTTAACAGGGGAGACTGAAGCTTTCTTT. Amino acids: CASSLTGETEAFF.